This T cell receptor beta chain emerged from a study of molecular identifiers for immune sequencing clone quantification. Notes on the study in general: Under 1% of molecules in naive cells, but over 98% of effector molecules, belonged to clones above 20 RNA copies.

TCRdb independently ran MiXCR on the PCR reads; one entry per CDR3 protein. This repertoire shows 79,000 or so distinct CDR3 sequences, roughly 25% found once; its top ten account for about 0.8%. V gave up 5 bases and J gave up 4 bases; unmatched junction bases: 15. The CDR3 consists of 18 residues. CDR1 and CDR2 from the germline V gene are GTSNPN and SVGIG (reference sequence). A remark on this clonotype: What it binds is unknown.

The chain is built from TRBV30 and TRBJ2-6, with 9 nucleotides matching TRBD1. The clonotype was recovered from a human donor in good health. Some libraries in this study had Jurkat cell RNA spiked in. The specimen was naive CD8+ T cells from blood, with Jurkat cell RNA spiked in. As to subset: FACS-sorted CD8+CD4-CCR7+CD45RA+ naive T cells. The DNA for the CDR3 is TGTGCCTGGGAGAGGCTCGGACAGGGGCAGTTCGGGGCCAACGTCCTGACTTTC. It specifies CAWERLGQGQFGANVLTF.